What follows describes a single TCR beta chain. Its antigen is unknown. Base-call qualities are not available, and no considerably larger clone is one nucleotide away. The time point tag for this specimen amounts to: pre-treatment baseline. Blood samples were taken before treatment (T0) and at week 3 (W3), following the first cycle of checkpoint blockade. Except for two patients with rapid clinical progression, response was assessed 12 weeks after the first infusion by RECIST 1.1; disease control meant complete response, partial response or stable disease. Any patient who had received prior systemic cancer treatment, was on concomitant immunosuppressant therapy or had synchronous other active malignancies was excluded. Both bulk PBMC and plasma cell-free DNA were sequenced for TCR beta so that circulating cells and T cell turnover could be tracked. PBMC were isolated from blood with Lymphoprep and SepMate tubes, followed by red cell lysis. QIAamp DNA Blood Mini kits were used to extract DNA from PBMC and from sorted T cell subsets.

The CDR3 numbers 14 residues from cysteine through phenylalanine. Just CDR3 DNA is preserved here, 42 bases in frame from base 1. From the germline V gene (reference sequence), CDR1 is SGHKS and CDR2 is YYEKEE. The V end loses 4 bases and the J end loses 8 bases, and a stretch of 15 bases separates them. These data belong to a study of blood T cell dynamics during melanoma immunotherapy (dated by TCRdb to 2018 to 2020). Regarding the study in general: Patients had metastatic melanoma and received first-line pembrolizumab or nivolumab plus ipilimumab as standard of care in the United Kingdom. The training cohort consisted of consecutive patients, while an additional independent group of patients from the same centre was pooled to form an external validation set. Peripheral T cell receptor repertoires of metastatic melanoma patients were profiled before and after one cycle of checkpoint inhibitor therapy to find early correlates of response.

A fixed 350 ng of DNA was loaded for every bulk PBMC sample. Following the manufacturer instructions, the immunoSEQ TCRb Assay kit was used to amplify TCR beta CDR3 sequences from genomic DNA. The KAPA Library Quantification Kit for Illumina platforms was used to quantify the pooled libraries by qPCR. Pooled libraries were sequenced on an Illumina NextSeq 500, clustered at roughly 0.55-1.1 pM. For the original study's pipeline: TCR data were analyzed using immunoSEQ ANALYZER and the R LymphoSeq package. A rearrangement efficiency score was calculated as productive divided by the sum of productive and non-productive CDR3 sequences. Clonality was measured with the Gini coefficient and diversity with the Renyi index at alpha=1, and both measures were compared pairwise between timepoints within each patient. In LymphoSeq, clonal relatedness was computed with an edit distance of 3 and repertoire similarity was computed with the Bhattacharyya coefficient. To classify response, a linear discriminant analysis based on week-3 changes in clonality and diversity was built using the R MASS and caret packages. The table comes from immuneACCESS by way of TCRdb, which keeps in-frame sequences with V and J called. Part of the clones is missing from these tables; in studies checked, under half for an unresolved V gene and the rest for unknown reasons. Clone size and the V and J calls come from that table; the DNA yielded D and trimming. Within this sample are over 14,000 clones, with over 75% of them counted one time only. The top ten hold about 4.2% of the sample.

Results the study describes overall, beyond this receptor: The study could not determine whether the T cell clones driving repertoire changes were melanoma-specific or reflected general immune activation. Patients who later achieved disease control showed a bifurcated PBMC repertoire reorganization at W3, with increased clonality or increased diversity, unlike progressors. The relatively small sample size was acknowledged as potentially limiting generalization of the results.

The TCR comes from a human donor with melanoma. The chain joins TRBV5-5 to TRBJ1-4; TRBD1 is perhaps the D gene, given 6 matching bases. Here the sequenced sample was blood, taken from a patient treated with checkpoint blockade. The nucleotide sequence is given as TGTGCCAGCAGCCCTGTAACAGGGCCAGAAAAACTGTTTTTT. This sequence encodes CASSPVTGPEKLFF.